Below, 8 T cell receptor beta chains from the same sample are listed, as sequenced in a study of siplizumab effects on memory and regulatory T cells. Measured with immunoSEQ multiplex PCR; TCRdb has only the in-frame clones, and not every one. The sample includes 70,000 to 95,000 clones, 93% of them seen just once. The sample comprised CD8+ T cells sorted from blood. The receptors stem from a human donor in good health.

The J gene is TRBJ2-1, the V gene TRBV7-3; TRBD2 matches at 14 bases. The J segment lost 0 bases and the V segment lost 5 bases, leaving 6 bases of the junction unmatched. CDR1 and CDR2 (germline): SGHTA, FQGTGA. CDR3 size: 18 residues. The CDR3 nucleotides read TGTGCCAGCAGCAACGGACTAGCGGGGGGCCACTCCTACAATGAGCAGTTCTTC. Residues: CASSNGLAGGHSYNEQFF.

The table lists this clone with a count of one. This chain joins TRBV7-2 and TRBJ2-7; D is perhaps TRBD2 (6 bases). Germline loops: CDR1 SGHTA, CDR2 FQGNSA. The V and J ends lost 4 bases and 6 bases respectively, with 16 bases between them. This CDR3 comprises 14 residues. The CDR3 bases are TGTGCCAGCAGCTCACACACTAGCAACCCCGAGCAGTACTTC. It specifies CASSSHTSNPEQYF.

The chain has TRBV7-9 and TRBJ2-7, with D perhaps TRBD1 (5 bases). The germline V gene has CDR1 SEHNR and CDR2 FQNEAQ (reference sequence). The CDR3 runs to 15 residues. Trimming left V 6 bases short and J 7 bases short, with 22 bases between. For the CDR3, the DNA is TGTGCCAGCAGACAGGTCGTAGGCCAACAGTGGGAGCAGTACTTC. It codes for CASRQVVGQQWEQYF.

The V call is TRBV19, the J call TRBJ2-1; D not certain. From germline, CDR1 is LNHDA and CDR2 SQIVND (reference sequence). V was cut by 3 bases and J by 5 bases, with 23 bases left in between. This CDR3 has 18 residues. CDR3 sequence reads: CASSIGFLYEIRNNEQFF. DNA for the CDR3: TGTGCCAGTAGTATCGGGTTCCTATATGAAATTCGGAACAATGAGCAGTTCTTC.

The CDR3 sequence is CASSGHRKTYEQYF. As DNA, the CDR3 is TGTGCCAGCAGCGGACACAGGAAAACCTACGAGCAGTACTTC. The chain joins TRBV5-6 to TRBJ2-7; D is possibly TRBD1 (5 bases). CDR3 length: 14 residues. V dropped 4 bases and J dropped 2 bases, with 13 bases sitting between them. CDR1 is SGHDT and CDR2 is YYEEEE in the germline V gene.

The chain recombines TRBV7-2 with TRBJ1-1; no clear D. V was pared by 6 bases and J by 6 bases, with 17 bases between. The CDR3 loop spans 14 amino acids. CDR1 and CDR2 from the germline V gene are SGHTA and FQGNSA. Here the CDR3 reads CASSFLPADPEAFF. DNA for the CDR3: TGTGCCAGCAGTTTCTTACCGGCGGATCCTGAAGCTTTCTTT. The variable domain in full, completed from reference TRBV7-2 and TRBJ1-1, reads GAGVSQSPSNKVTEKGKDVELRCDPISGHTALYWYRQSLGQGLEFLIYFQGNSAPDKSGLPSDRFSAERTGGSVSTLTIQRTQQEDSAVYLCASSFLPADPEAFFGQGTRLTVV.

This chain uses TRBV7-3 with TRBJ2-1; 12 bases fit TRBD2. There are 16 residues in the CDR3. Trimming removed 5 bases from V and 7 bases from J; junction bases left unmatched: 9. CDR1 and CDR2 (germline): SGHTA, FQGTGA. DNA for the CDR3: TGTGCCAGCAGCCCCCGACTAGCGGGAGTGGGTAATGAGCAGTTCTTC. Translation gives CASSPRLAGVGNEQFF.

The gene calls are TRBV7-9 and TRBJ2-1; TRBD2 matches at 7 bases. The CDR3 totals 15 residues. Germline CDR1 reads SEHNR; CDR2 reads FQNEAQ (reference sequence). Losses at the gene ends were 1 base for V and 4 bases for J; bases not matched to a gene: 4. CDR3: CASSLVSGYYNEQFF. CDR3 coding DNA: TGTGCCAGCAGCTTAGTTAGCGGGTATTACAATGAGCAGTTCTTC.